The T cell receptor beta chain under discussion was sequenced for a study of blood T cell repertoires in COVID-19 (dated by TCRdb to 2020 to 2022). Turning to the overall study: Samples covering the acute and convalescent phases of COVID-19 were provided by collaborators in the United States, Italy and Spain. Where HLA class I and class II types were available, the types were taken from metadata supplied by the sample provider, not from assay-based typing. The material from the prospective study consisted of cDNA or gDNA derived from T cells, B-cell-depleted T cells, or PBMCs. The samples were drawn from two sources: the first 160 participants of the ongoing ImmuneRACE study, and fewer than 1,500 subjects contributed by 6 global collaborators. The sample metadata nearly always contained a de-identified subject ID, COVID-19 status, age in years and sex. Subjects who had been exposed to COVID-19, were actively infected with it, or had recovered from it provided the deeply sampled blood TCRbeta repertoires that made up the dataset. The repertoires were released in a freely available public database meant as a resource for research on the immune response to SARS-CoV-2.

One collaborating source in Seattle enrolled patients while the patients were actively infected and followed the patients over time throughout the course of disease. The collaborating institutions used their own protocols to collect whole blood in K2EDTA tubes. Collaborator samples were shipped for TCRbeta analysis as frozen whole blood, isolated PBMCs, or DNA extracted from either sample type. In the case of this clone: Its antigen target is currently unknown. No per-base quality is available; no much larger clone lies one base away.

Points the paper makes about the study in general: Clinical and demographic metadata were provided uncurated, with the amount varying by source and participant.

TCRbeta CDR3 regions were amplified from genomic DNA by means of the immunoSEQ Assay, a bias-controlled multiplex PCR. Turning to the authors' computational methods: The number of nucleated cells in each sample was estimated by amplification of reference gene primers within the assay. Sequence reads were collapsed and filtered to measure the absolute abundance of every unique TCRbeta CDR3 rearrangement. For each sample, productive Simpson clonality was calculated as the square root of Simpson's diversity index over productive rearrangements. Entries here come from immuneACCESS through TCRdb and include only in-frame sequences with V and J called. Some clones fail to appear in such tables; in the studies checked, an unresolved V gene covers under half of the shortfall, and the cause of the remainder is unknown. Clonal size and the V and J genes are those of that table, whereas D and trimming came from the DNA. This sample has a few hundred thousand clones in its table, and approximately 87% of those were observed once. In total, the top ten clones hold roughly a tenth of the sample.

Trimming removed 8 bases from V and 1 base from J, leaving 15 bases between the germline ends. CDR3 length: 15 amino acids, cysteine to phenylalanine. The CDR3 DNA has 45 bases and is translated from base 1. The germline V gene gives CDR1 as MNHEY and CDR2 as SVGAGI. The chain links TRBV6-5 with TRBJ1-5, and TRBD1 may be the D gene, going by 6 matching bases. The material sequenced was peripheral blood. The sequence was collected from a woman aged 30 to 39 with COVID-19, enrolled during active disease. The bases are TGTGCCAGCGGAGACAGGAGTGGGAGCAATCAGCCCCAGCATTTT. Translated, this gives CASGDRSGSNQPQHF.